These 27 T cell receptor beta chains originate from one sample sequenced in a study of T-cell reconstitution after alpha-beta-depleted transplantation in children. The library targeted TCRbeta and was prepared with unique molecular identifiers. In TCRdb, the PCR reads were re-called with MiXCR into one record per CDR3 protein. Among 450,000 to 600,000 distinct CDR3 sequences listed, roughly 18% were seen once. The material was PBMCs from the stem cell graft donor, obtained from the stem cell graft. The source is a human donor who donated a stem cell graft to a child with acute lymphoblastic leukemia.

The genes are TRBV7-9 and TRBJ2-1; weak D call: TRBD2 (6 bases). Per the germline V gene, CDR1 is SEHNR and CDR2 is FQNEAQ (reference sequence). The CDR3 length is 12 residues. The V and J ends lost 5 bases and 8 bases respectively, with 10 bases between them. CDR3 protein: CASSAVADEQFF. CDR3 bases: TGTGCCAGCAGCGCCGTAGCGGATGAGCAGTTCTTC.

This clonotype was observed a few times. The V and J genes are TRBV5-1 and TRBJ1-6; unclear D gene. In germline, CDR1 is SGHRS, CDR2 YFSETQ. The V end lost 2 bases, the J end lost 12 bases, and 12 bases lay between the germline ends. This CDR3 comprises 13 residues. In nucleotides, the CDR3 is TGCGCCAGCAGCTTACGCAGTGGGGAACCCCTCCACTTT. It specifies CASSLRSGEPLHF.

In its sample, this clonotype was seen a few times. J is TRBJ2-3 and V is TRBV10-3, with D possibly being TRBD2 (5 bases). This CDR3 comprises 13 residues. V gave up 0 bases and J gave up 8 bases, with 9 bases separating them. CDR1 ENHRY and CDR2 SYGVKD come from the germline V gene. CDR3 nucleotide sequence: TGTGCCATCAGTGAGTCGGTTGGAGGTACGCAGTATTTT. Its protein is CAISESVGGTQYF.

The chain carries TRBV15 and TRBJ1-5; the D gene is possibly TRBD1 (5 bases). The CDR3 length is 15 residues. Germline CDR1 is LNHNV and CDR2 is YYDKDF (reference sequence). Trimming took off 1 base at V and 2 bases at J, with 9 bases between the two ends. CDR3 in DNA: TGTGCCACCAGCAGAGGGACAACGGGCAATCAGCCCCAGCATTTT. Protein sequence: CATSRGTTGNQPQHF.

The chain couples TRBV5-6 to TRBJ2-7; 7 nucleotides line up with TRBD2. This CDR3 comprises 14 residues. In germline, CDR1 is SGHDT, CDR2 YYEEEE. V was pared by 4 bases and J by 2 bases, with 6 bases of the junction left unmatched. The CDR3 nucleotides are TGTGCCAGCAGCGACCGGGACTACCCCTACGAGCAGTACTTC. It translates to CASSDRDYPYEQYF.

This clonotype was counted once. The chain combines TRBV3-1 with TRBJ2-1; weak D call: TRBD2 (6 bases). CDR1 is LGHDT and CDR2 is YNNKEL in the germline V gene (reference sequence). Trimming cost V 4 bases and J 9 bases, with 19 bases left between them. The CDR3 is 15 residues long. CDR3 nucleotides: TGTGCCAGCAGCCTCGGGGGTAGCTCCTGGGCTGAGCAGTTCTTC. The encoded protein is CASSLGGSSWAEQFF.

This chain joins TRBV20-1 and TRBJ1-5; D possibly corresponds to TRBD1 (6 bases). The V end lost 4 bases, the J end lost 4 bases, and 17 bases lay between the germline ends. The CDR3 contains 15 residues. Germline CDR1 reads DFQATT; CDR2 reads SNEGSKA (reference sequence). The CDR3 protein is CSAIHQGTWNQPQHF. In DNA, the CDR3 is TGCAGTGCTATCCACCAGGGGACCTGGAATCAGCCCCAGCATTTT.

The chain employs TRBV12-3 or TRBV12-4 and TRBJ1-4; possibly TRBD1 for D (6 bases). V gave up 3 bases and J gave up 16 bases, with 12 bases separating them. The CDR3 covers 11 residues. Here the CDR3 DNA reads TGTGCCAGCAGTTTGGGGGCCAGCTGGTTTTTT. Protein: CASSLGASWFF.

This chain uses TRBV7-9 with TRBJ2-1, with unresolved D. Germline V gives CDR1 SEHNR, CDR2 FQNEAQ (reference sequence). The CDR3 is 17 residues long. The germline V and J ends were trimmed by 0 bases and 2 bases, with 14 bases remaining between them. The DNA of the CDR3 is TGTGCCAGCAGCTTAGCTCGTACTACTTCGACCTACAATGAGCAGTTCTTC. Translating it yields CASSLARTTSTYNEQFF.

This clonotype was detected many times. CDR3 protein: CASSPDRGENQPQHF. CDR3 DNA sequence: TGCGCCAGCAGCCCCGACAGGGGGGAGAATCAGCCCCAGCATTTT. The V call is TRBV5-1, the J call TRBJ1-5, with 9 nucleotides matching TRBD1. The CDR3 is 15 residues long. Germline CDR1 is SGHRS and CDR2 is YFSETQ. J gave up 4 bases and V 4 bases, and 6 bases lay outside the gene matches. The complete variable domain, with remaining parts taken from reference TRBV5-1 and TRBJ1-5, reads KAGVTQTPRYLIKTRGQQVTLSCSPISGHRSVSWYQQTPGQGLQFLFEYFSETQRNKGNFPGRFSGRQFSNSRSEMNVSTLELGDSALYLCASSPDRGENQPQHFGDGTRLSIL.

This clonotype was observed a few times. J is TRBJ2-2 and V is TRBV10-3, with D possibly being TRBD1 (6 bases). V was trimmed by 1 base and J by 6 bases, leaving 12 bases between them. From germline, CDR1 is ENHRY and CDR2 SYGVKD. The CDR3 covers 15 residues. The CDR3 sequence is CAISEWTQGPGELFF. In DNA, the CDR3 is TGTGCCATCAGTGAGTGGACACAGGGACCCGGGGAGCTGTTTTTT.

This rearrangement joins TRBV21-1 to TRBJ2-7. TRBV21-1 is labeled a pseudogene. This CDR3 is 15 amino acids long. CDR3 sequence (DNA): TGTGCCAGCAGCACGAGCCCAGGGGGCCCCTACGAGCAGTACTTC. This gives the protein CASSTSPGGPYEQYF.

This clonotype was detected only a few times. The rearrangement uses TRBV7-8 and TRBJ1-6, with TRBD1 identical over 7 bases. The CDR3 extends over 15 amino acids. The junction had 12 bases not matched to a gene; V was cut back by 6 bases and J by 10 bases. CDR1 and CDR2 from the germline V gene are SGHVS and FQNEAQ. The CDR3 sequence: CASRADRVVGSPLHF. As DNA, the CDR3 is TGTGCCAGCAGGGCAGACAGGGTCGTAGGATCACCCCTCCACTTT.

This clonotype turned up a few times. The chain employs TRBV3-1 and TRBJ2-7, with 9 bases lining up with TRBD2. From germline, CDR1 is LGHDT and CDR2 YNNKEL (reference sequence). The CDR3 totals 17 residues. Germline trimming cut 0 bases from V and 0 bases from J; bases unmatched to any gene: 6. The CDR3 loop is CASSQDTPSGTSYEQYF. The DNA of the CDR3 is TGTGCCAGCAGCCAAGATACCCCTAGCGGGACCTCCTACGAGCAGTACTTC.

The gene calls are TRBV29-1 and TRBJ2-3; 11 bases match TRBD2. The CDR3 covers 16 residues. Trimming cost V 0 bases and J 8 bases; bases outside gene matches: 10. Germline CDR1 is SQVTM and CDR2 is ANQGSEA. CDR3 loop: CSVEDVQASGRFTQYF. DNA of the CDR3: TGCAGCGTTGAAGATGTTCAGGCTAGCGGGAGGTTTACGCAGTATTTT.

This clonotype came up a few times. The rearrangement joins TRBV12-3 or TRBV12-4 to TRBJ1-5, with TRBD1 identical over 8 bases. The CDR3 consists of 16 residues. V lost 5 bases, J lost 6 bases, and 12 bases stayed unmatched. In DNA form, the CDR3 reads TGTGCCAGCAGTCTGACAGGGGACGGGTTTGGTCAGCCCCAGCATTTT. Amino acid sequence: CASSLTGDGFGQPQHF.

With regard to this clonotype: The junction departs from the called germline gene at one end, perhaps through a read error. The chain employs TRBV18 and TRBJ2-1; a possible D gene is TRBD2 (6 bases). Germline V gene sequence: CDR1 KGHSH, CDR2 LQKENI. The CDR3 consists of 18 residues. CDR3 residues: CTSSPLPNVAASYNEQFF. The CDR3 region has the DNA TGTACCAGCTCACCACTGCCCAATGTAGCGGCTTCCTACAATGAGCAGTTCTTC.

This clonotype was detected only a few times. The V and J genes are TRBV14 and TRBJ2-3, with D unclear. The ends were cut back, 1 base at V and 7 bases at J, with 12 bases in the middle. This CDR3 contains 14 residues. The V gene's germline CDR1 is SGHDN and CDR2 FVKESK. The CDR3 region is CASSQAYGFHTQYF. The CDR3 DNA sequence: TGTGCCAGCAGCCAAGCGTATGGGTTCCATACGCAGTATTTT.

There are many counts of this clonotype. V usage is TRBV6-1 and J usage is TRBJ2-7; 8 positions agree with TRBD1. Germline CDR1 MNHNS, CDR2 SASEGT. This CDR3 region has 15 residues. Trimming took 1 base from V and 4 from J; bases not matched to a gene: 6. CDR3 DNA sequence: TGTGCCAGCAGTGAAGAGGGGACAGGAGGATACGAGCAGTACTTC. Encoded protein: CASSEEGTGGYEQYF.

The table lists this clonotype with a few counts. The V call is TRBV24-1, the J call TRBJ2-3; 10 bases fit TRBD2. This CDR3 comprises 18 residues. Germline V gene data show CDR1 as KGHDR and CDR2 as SFDVKD. V was pared by 2 bases and J by 4 bases, with 11 bases of the junction left unmatched. The CDR3 spells CATSDSYLAGGKADTQYF. As DNA, the CDR3 is TGTGCCACCAGTGATTCTTACTTAGCGGGAGGTAAGGCAGATACGCAGTATTTT.

In this sample, this clonotype turned up many times. The J gene is TRBJ2-3, the V gene TRBV12-3 or TRBV12-4; D is unresolved. There are 11 residues in the CDR3. V was trimmed by 2 bases and J by 4 bases, leaving 1 base between them. The CDR3 DNA is TGTGCCAGCAGTTTACCAGATACGCAGTATTTT. Its protein product is CASSLPDTQYF.

The chain couples TRBV19 to TRBJ2-7; D remains unclear. CDR3 length: 13 amino acids. The V end was cut by 3 bases, the J end by 3 bases, with 9 bases between. The germline gives CDR1 LNHDA, CDR2 SQIVND (reference sequence). The CDR3 reads CASSISGLYEQYF. CDR3 coding DNA: TGTGCCAGTAGTATTTCGGGCCTCTACGAGCAGTACTTC. Together with reference TRBV19 and TRBJ2-7, the CDR3 gives the full variable domain: DGGITQSPKYLFRKEGQNVTLSCEQNLNHDAMYWYRQDPGQGLRLIYYSQIVNDFQKGDIAEGYSVSREKKESFPLTVTSAQKNPTAFYLCASSISGLYEQYFGPGTRLTVT.

This clonotype showed up many times. This chain uses TRBV5-1 with TRBJ1-2; TRBD1 matches 7 bases. Germline-derived CDR1 and CDR2 are SGHRS and YFSETQ. Germline trimming cut 4 bases from V and 6 bases from J; bases unmatched to any gene: 6. The CDR3 contains 13 residues. CDR3 DNA sequence: TGCGCCAGCAGCGAGGGACAGTTAAATGGCTACACCTTC. Its protein product is CASSEGQLNGYTF.

This chain joins TRBV4-2 and TRBJ2-3; the match to TRBD2 covers 12 bases. This CDR3 is built from 15 residues. J gave up 5 bases and V 5 bases, and 5 bases lay outside the gene matches. The germline CDR1 and CDR2 sequences are LGHNA and YNFKEQ. CDR3 region: CASSLRTSGKDTQYF. The DNA for the CDR3 is TGTGCCAGCAGCTTAAGGACTAGCGGGAAAGATACGCAGTATTTT.

This clonotype appeared a few times. The V and J genes are TRBV14 and TRBJ2-1; D not certain. V was shortened by 5 bases and J by 8 bases, with 16 bases between the two germline ends. The germline CDR1 and CDR2 sequences are SGHDN and FVKESK. The CDR3 is 14 amino acids. CDR3 nucleotide sequence: TGTGCCAGCAGCAGGATTCTAGGGTTCGATGAGCAGTTCTTC. Encoded protein: CASSRILGFDEQFF.

The CDR3 DNA reads as TGCGCCAGCAGCCAAGTAGTTGATGGAGGGGAGCTGTTTTTT. As protein: CASSQVVDGGELFF. The J gene is TRBJ2-2, the V gene TRBV4-1, with D unresolved. Trimming left V 1 base short and J 8 bases short, with 11 bases between. The CDR3 is 14 residues long. In germline, CDR1 is MGHRA, CDR2 YSYEKL.

V and J are TRBV7-8 and TRBJ2-3; 10 nucleotides match TRBD2. Germline V gene sequence: CDR1 SGHVS, CDR2 FQNEAQ. CDR3 length equals 16 residues. The junction had 9 bases not matched to a gene; V was cut back by 4 bases and J by 5 bases. The DNA for the CDR3 is TGTGCCAGCAGCTACCGAGCGGGAGGGCCTGGAGATACGCAGTATTTT. It specifies CASSYRAGGPGDTQYF.